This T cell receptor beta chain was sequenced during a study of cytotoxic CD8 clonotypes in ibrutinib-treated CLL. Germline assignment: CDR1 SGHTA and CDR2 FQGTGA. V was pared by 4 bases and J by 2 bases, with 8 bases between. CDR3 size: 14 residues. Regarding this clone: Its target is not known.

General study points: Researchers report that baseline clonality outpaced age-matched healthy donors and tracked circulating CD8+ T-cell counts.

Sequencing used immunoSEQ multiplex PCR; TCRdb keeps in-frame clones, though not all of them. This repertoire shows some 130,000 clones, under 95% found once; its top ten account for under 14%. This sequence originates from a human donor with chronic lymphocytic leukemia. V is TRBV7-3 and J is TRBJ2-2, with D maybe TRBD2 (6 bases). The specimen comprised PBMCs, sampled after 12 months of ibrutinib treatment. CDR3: CASSSSVNTGELFF. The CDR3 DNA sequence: TGTGCCAGCAGCTCTAGCGTCAACACCGGGGAGCTGTTTTTT.